Shown below are 21 T cell receptor beta chains from a single sample sequenced in a study of PD-L1 blockade in urothelial cancer (dated by TCRdb to the late 2010s). Receptor amplification or capture employed the immunoSEQ multiplex PCR assay. TCRdb limited this immuneACCESS table to in-frame rearrangements with V and J called. A share of clones is missing; checked studies link under half to unresolved V genes, and the rest is unexplained. Recorded for this sample are around 45,000 clones; 70% to 90% of them occurred a single time. The biggest ten clones account for 12% to 15% of the sample. Material: PBMCs, obtained around atezolizumab (anti-PD-L1) treatment. The receptors were gathered from a woman aged 55-70 years with urothelial cancer.

The chain carries TRBV25-1 and TRBJ1-2; 7 bases match TRBD1. Per germline, CDR1 MGHDK and CDR2 SYGVNS. This CDR3 has 15 amino acids. V dropped 5 bases and J dropped 5; count of bases not matched to a gene: 11. CDR3 nucleotide sequence: TGTGCCAGCAGTTGGGAGACACAGGGGAGGTATGGCTACACCTTC. Encoded protein: CASSWETQGRYGYTF.

The chain employs TRBV10-3 and TRBJ1-2; 7 nucleotides line up with TRBD1. The CDR3 runs to 14 residues. Germline V gene lookup returns CDR1 ENHRY and CDR2 SYGVKD. Trimming at V came to 2 bases and at J to 2 bases, leaving 2 bases not matched to a gene. CDR3 DNA sequence: TGTGCCATCAGTGAGCTACAGGGGAACTATGGCTACACCTTC. Protein sequence: CAISELQGNYGYTF.

The gene calls are TRBV10-3 and TRBJ2-1; perhaps TRBD2 as D (6 bases). Trimming stripped 8 bases from V and 5 bases from J, with 16 bases between. CDR1 and CDR2 (germline): ENHRY, SYGVKD. The CDR3 covers 14 residues. The CDR3 DNA reads as TGTGCCATCGGGGCCGGGAGAACAAACAATGAGCAGTTCTTC. It is translated as CAIGAGRTNNEQFF.

The chain combines TRBV2 with TRBJ2-2, with D perhaps TRBD1 (5 bases). From germline, CDR1 is SNHLY and CDR2 FYNNEI. The length of the CDR3 is 19 residues. V dropped 2 bases and J dropped 0 bases, with 19 bases sitting between them. The CDR3 loop is CASSEYRICDSPNTGELFF. For the CDR3, the DNA is TGTGCCAGCAGTGAATACCGAATATGCGACAGCCCGAACACCGGGGAGCTGTTTTTT.

This chain uses TRBV9 with TRBJ1-3; D is uncertain. Germline CDR1 and CDR2: SGDLS and YYNGEE. The ends were cut back, 10 bases at V and 0 bases at J, with 14 bases in the middle. CDR3 size: 14 residues. CDR3 bases: TGTGCCTGGGGAGATTCGAGCTCTGGAAACACCATATATTTT. Translating it yields CAWGDSSSGNTIYF.

The chain links TRBV5-1 to TRBJ2-3, with TRBD2 matching 9 bases. This CDR3 is 16 amino acids long. V lost 0 bases and J lost 0; bases outside the gene matches: 2. CDR1 and CDR2 from the germline V gene are SGHRS and YFSETQ. CDR3 protein: CASSLGAGGSTDTQYF. CDR3 coding DNA: TGCGCCAGCAGCTTGGGAGCGGGGGGAAGCACAGATACGCAGTATTTT.

The chain has TRBV6-4 and TRBJ2-1, with TRBD1 matching 8 bases. The CDR3 loop spans 15 amino acids. The trim removed 4 bases at V and 6 bases at J, leaving 8 bases unmatched. Germline V lookup: CDR1 MRHNA, CDR2 SNTAGT. CDR3 nucleotide sequence: TGTGCCAGCAGTGGCGCCCAGGGGGCGGGCAATGAGCAGTTCTTC. It codes for CASSGAQGAGNEQFF.

The chain combines TRBV5-5 with TRBJ2-1; 8 positions match TRBD1. Germline-derived CDR1 and CDR2 are SGHKS and YYEKEE (reference sequence). The ends lost 3 bases at V and 4 bases at J; junction bases unmatched: 15. CDR3 length equals 18 residues. The CDR3 DNA reads as TGTGCCAGCAGCTCGGCGACGTTACAGGGGGGCTATTACAATGAGCAGTTCTTC. Amino acid sequence: CASSSATLQGGYYNEQFF.

This chain uses TRBV7-9 with TRBJ1-1; D is perhaps TRBD1 (6 bases). CDR1 and CDR2 from the germline V gene are SEHNR and FQNEAQ (reference sequence). The CDR3 totals 14 residues. V lost 5 bases and J lost 1, with 11 bases in between. CDR3 bases: TGTGCCAGCAGCGACGGACAGAGGAACACTGAAGCTTTCTTT. Amino acids: CASSDGQRNTEAFF.

The chain is built from TRBV15 and TRBJ1-1; TRBD1 agrees at 7 bases. V lost 1 base to trimming and J lost 4 bases; unmatched junction nucleotides: 9. The germline V gene has CDR1 LNHNV and CDR2 YYDKDF (reference sequence). CDR3 length: 16 residues. CDR3 bases: TGTGCCACCAGCAGAGTCCTGCTGACAGGGTCCACTGAAGCTTTCTTT. As protein: CATSRVLLTGSTEAFF. The full variable domain, in which reference TRBV15 and TRBJ1-1 provide the parts outside the CDR3, is DAMVIQNPRYQVTQFGKPVTLSCSQTLNHNVMYWYQQKSSQAPKLLFHYYDKDFNNEADTPDNFQSRRPNTSFCFLDIRSPGLGDTAMYLCATSRVLLTGSTEAFFGQGTRLTVV.

The sample holds a few counts of this clone. The chain employs TRBV10-3 and TRBJ2-7; 7 nucleotides agree with TRBD1. The ends lost 3 bases at V and 7 bases at J; junction bases unmatched: 6. The germline V gene has CDR1 ENHRY and CDR2 SYGVKD. There are 13 residues in the CDR3. In nucleotides, the CDR3 is TGTGCCATCAGTGAACAGGGGCAGGGGGAGCAGTACTTC. Encoded protein: CAISEQGQGEQYF.

V and J are TRBV5-4 and TRBJ2-7; D might be TRBD1 (6 bases). Germline CDR1 reads SGHNT; CDR2 reads YYREEE (reference sequence). The germline V and J ends were trimmed by 2 bases and 4 bases, with 13 bases remaining between them. The CDR3 sequence is 14 residues long. This chain's CDR3 is CASSLFVGAYEQYF. CDR3 sequence (DNA): TGTGCCAGCAGCTTATTTGTGGGGGCGTACGAGCAGTACTTC.

This sequence joins TRBV28 and TRBJ1-4; 10 bases align to TRBD1. This CDR3 is 15 amino acids long. V was pared by 6 bases and J by 7 bases, with 8 bases of the junction left unmatched. Germline assignment: CDR1 MDHEN and CDR2 SYDVKM. CDR3 sequence: CASSETGTGVEKLFF. CDR3 DNA sequence: TGTGCCAGCAGCGAGACCGGGACAGGGGTTGAAAAACTGTTTTTT.

The chain carries TRBV19 and TRBJ1-5, with 8 bases lining up with TRBD1. After removal of 4 bases from V and 7 bases from J, the junction contained 12 bases not matched to a gene. Germline CDR1 reads LNHDA; CDR2 reads SQIVND (reference sequence). There are 16 residues in the CDR3. This chain's CDR3 is CASSRLFQGARQPQHF. The CDR3 bases are TGTGCCAGTAGTAGATTATTCCAGGGGGCTCGGCAGCCCCAGCATTTT. The full variable domain, with the rest looked up from reference TRBV19 and TRBJ1-5, is DGGITQSPKYLFRKEGQNVTLSCEQNLNHDAMYWYRQDPGQGLRLIYYSQIVNDFQKGDIAEGYSVSREKKESFPLTVTSAQKNPTAFYLCASSRLFQGARQPQHFGDGTRLSIL.

The chain uses TRBV29-1 and TRBJ2-1; 8 nucleotides align to TRBD2. Trimming took 4 bases from V and 8 from J; bases not matched to a gene: 4. In germline, CDR1 is SQVTM, CDR2 ANQGSEA. The CDR3 is made up of 12 amino acids. The CDR3 DNA sequence: TGCAGCGTTGTATCGGGGGGGGATGAGCAGTTCTTC. Translating gives CSVVSGGDEQFF.

The rearrangement joins TRBV9 to TRBJ2-5, with 8 bases aligning to TRBD2. The germline V gene has CDR1 SGDLS and CDR2 YYNGEE. Trimming at V came to 0 bases and at J to 2 bases, leaving 6 bases not matched to a gene. CDR3 length: 16 amino acids. The CDR3 nucleotides read TGTGCCAGCAGCGTAGGATTAGCGGGGTTACAAGAGACCCAGTACTTC. Its translation: CASSVGLAGLQETQYF.

V usage is TRBV2 and J usage is TRBJ1-1; 7 nucleotides agree with TRBD1. The germline V gene encodes CDR1 SNHLY and CDR2 FYNNEI. V shed 1 base and J 2 bases; nucleotides not matched to a gene: 4. The CDR3 spans 15 residues. The CDR3 loop is CASSEGTGLNTEAFF. The CDR3 DNA sequence: TGTGCCAGCAGTGAAGGGACAGGACTAAACACTGAAGCTTTCTTT.

The gene calls are TRBV19 and TRBJ1-5; D unresolved. CDR1 and CDR2 from the germline V gene are LNHDA and SQIVND (reference sequence). This CDR3 region has 15 residues. V dropped 5 bases and J dropped 3 bases, with 14 bases sitting between them. This chain's CDR3 is CASSLEQTANQPQHF. As DNA, the CDR3 is TGTGCCAGTAGTCTCGAACAGACCGCCAATCAGCCCCAGCATTTT.

The V and J genes are TRBV7-2 and TRBJ2-3; the D gene is possibly TRBD1 (6 bases). Trimming cost V 5 bases and J 6 bases, with 12 bases left between them. The CDR3 length is 13 residues. The V gene's germline CDR1 is SGHTA and CDR2 FQGNSA. CDR3 sequence: CASSQGIRDTQYF. CDR3 in DNA: TGTGCCAGCAGCCAGGGGATTAGGGATACGCAGTATTTT.

This rearrangement joins TRBV5-5 to TRBJ2-7; 9 nucleotides line up with TRBD2. Trimming at V came to 4 bases and at J to 7 bases, leaving 18 bases not matched to a gene. The germline gives CDR1 SGHKS, CDR2 YYEKEE (reference sequence). The CDR3 runs 17 residues. This CDR3 reads CASSPSWSRLAVREQYF. Written as DNA, the CDR3 is TGTGCCAGCAGCCCAAGTTGGTCGCGACTAGCGGTCCGGGAGCAGTACTTC.

The rearrangement links TRBV7-9 to TRBJ2-3; D might be TRBD2 (6 bases). CDR1 and CDR2 (germline): SEHNR, FQNEAQ (reference sequence). The CDR3 is 15 residues long. Trimming removed 5 bases at V and 0 bases at J, with 12 bases between. Here the CDR3 reads CASSPSGSSTDTQYF. The CDR3 nucleotides are TGTGCCAGCAGCCCCAGCGGGTCTAGCACAGATACGCAGTATTTT.